The next 14 T cell receptor beta chains were all read from a single sample in a study of blood T cell repertoires in COVID-19. Only in-frame clones appear in the TCRdb table, and some are missing; sequencing was by immunoSEQ multiplex PCR. The repertoire holds 75,000 to 100,000 clones, more than 70% seen once, with around a quarter in the top ten. Sequenced: peripheral blood. The origin of the receptors is a man aged 70-80 years with acute or convalescent COVID-19.

The V call is TRBV28, the J call TRBJ2-1; 7 bases are shared with TRBD2. The CDR3 loop spans 15 amino acids. Germline V gene data show CDR1 as MDHEN and CDR2 as SYDVKM. Unmatched junction bases numbered 10, after V lost 7 bases and J lost 4 bases. Here the CDR3 DNA reads TGTGCCAGCACCATTGGGGGGGGGAAGTACAATGAGCAGTTCTTC. Protein sequence: CASTIGGGKYNEQFF.

The chain couples TRBV27 to TRBJ2-2; 15 positions agree with TRBD2. This CDR3 contains 17 residues. V dropped 6 bases and J dropped 8; count of bases not matched to a gene: 10. Germline CDR1 and CDR2: MNHEY and SMNVEV (reference sequence). This CDR3 is CASRGGGLAGGAGELFF. The DNA of the CDR3 is TGTGCCAGCAGAGGAGGGGGACTAGCGGGAGGTGCGGGGGAGCTGTTTTTT.

The rearrangement links TRBV7-2 to TRBJ1-1, with D uncertain. V shed 5 bases and J shed 1 base, with 8 bases lying between them. The CDR3 runs to 13 residues. From germline, CDR1 is SGHTA and CDR2 FQGNSA. CDR3 DNA: TGTGCCAGCAGCCCGGGTAGGAACACTGAAGCTTTCTTT. Protein product: CASSPGRNTEAFF.

The chain combines TRBV28 with TRBJ1-6, with 7 bases identical to TRBD1. The CDR3 loop spans 15 amino acids. Trimming cost V 8 bases and J 8 bases; bases outside gene matches: 12. CDR1 is MDHEN and CDR2 is SYDVKM in the germline V gene. CDR3 in amino acids: CASEGGGGRDSPLHF. CDR3 DNA: TGTGCCAGCGAAGGGGGCGGGGGGCGAGATTCACCCCTCCACTTT.

The J gene is TRBJ2-1, the V gene TRBV5-4, with 8 bases identical to TRBD1. This CDR3 spans 15 amino acids. V lost 0 bases and J lost 8; bases outside the gene matches: 7. Germline values: CDR1 SGHNT, CDR2 YYREEE (reference sequence). CDR3 sequence reads: CASSLAGQGKDEQFF. The DNA for the CDR3 is TGTGCCAGCAGCTTGGCAGGACAGGGTAAGGATGAGCAGTTCTTC.

The gene calls are TRBV7-9 and TRBJ2-1; a possible D gene is TRBD2 (6 bases). CDR3 length equals 15 residues. V gave up 5 bases and J gave up 4 bases, with 15 bases separating them. Germline V gene lookup returns CDR1 SEHNR and CDR2 FQNEAQ (reference sequence). CDR3 DNA: TGTGCCAGCAGCCCGGAGGGACTTCGTTACAATGAGCAGTTCTTC. It yields the protein CASSPEGLRYNEQFF.

This clone was counted once. This chain links TRBV5-1 with TRBJ1-4; TRBD1 aligns across 9 bases. There are 15 residues in the CDR3. The V and J ends lost 1 base and 8 bases, in that order; junction bases with no gene match: 6. Per the germline V gene, CDR1 is SGHRS and CDR2 is YFSETQ. For the CDR3, the DNA is TGCGCCAGCAGCTTGAACACAGGGGGCGAGGAAAAACTGTTTTTT. As protein: CASSLNTGGEEKLFF.

The chain combines TRBV28 with TRBJ2-1; D possibly corresponds to TRBD2 (5 bases). Trimming pared 3 bases from V and 3 bases from J, leaving 9 bases between. Germline V gene data show CDR1 as MDHEN and CDR2 as SYDVKM. The CDR3 loop spans 14 amino acids. DNA for the CDR3: TGTGCCAGCAGTTTCGGAGGAAACTACAATGAGCAGTTCTTC. Its protein product is CASSFGGNYNEQFF.

J is TRBJ1-5 and V is TRBV19; 8 positions match TRBD1. Germline V lookup: CDR1 LNHDA, CDR2 SQIVND (reference sequence). This CDR3 is built from 15 residues. With 4 bases clipped from V and 6 bases from J, the junction kept 8 bases outside the gene matches. The CDR3 region is CASSNRGWVTQPQHF. In DNA, the CDR3 is TGTGCCAGTAGTAACAGGGGGTGGGTTACTCAGCCCCAGCATTTT.

The J gene is TRBJ2-1, the V gene TRBV27; the match to TRBD2 covers 7 bases. The CDR3 spans 13 residues. The trim removed 7 bases at V and 6 bases at J, leaving 6 bases unmatched. The germline gives CDR1 MNHEY, CDR2 SMNVEV (reference sequence). The CDR3 bases are TGTGCCAGCATAGTAAGCGGGACCAATGAGCAGTTCTTC. As protein: CASIVSGTNEQFF.

In its sample, this clone was seen a few times. This chain links TRBV15 with TRBJ2-1, with 9 bases fitting TRBD2. Trimming took 0 bases from V and 6 from J; bases not matched to a gene: 9. This CDR3 comprises 17 residues. CDR1 is LNHNV, CDR2 YYDKDF, per germline (reference sequence). CDR3 sequence: CATSREETSGASNEQFF. The CDR3 nucleotides are TGTGCCACCAGCAGAGAGGAGACTAGCGGAGCAAGCAATGAGCAGTTCTTC.

In its sample, this clone was seen many times. The chain has TRBV7-8 and TRBJ1-5; D ambiguous. Trimming stripped 0 bases from V and 0 bases from J, with 9 bases between. Germline V gives CDR1 SGHVS, CDR2 FQNEAQ. The CDR3 is 16 residues long. CDR3 sequence reads: CASSLARSLSNQPQHF. In nucleotides, the CDR3 is TGTGCCAGCAGCTTAGCGCGTAGTCTTAGCAATCAGCCCCAGCATTTT.

This chain connects TRBV6-2 or TRBV6-3 to TRBJ1-2, with 9 bases that match TRBD1. The CDR3 length is 15 residues. Trimming at V came to 1 base and at J to 6 bases, leaving 6 bases not matched to a gene. The germline V gene encodes CDR1 MNHEY and CDR2 SVGEGT. As DNA, the CDR3 is TGTGCCAGCAGTTACTTGCTTACAGGGGGCAATGGCTACACCTTC. Encoded protein: CASSYLLTGGNGYTF.

The chain carries TRBV6-5 and TRBJ2-7; weak D call: TRBD1 (5 bases). CDR1 and CDR2 from the germline V gene are MNHEY and SVGAGI. CDR3 length: 11 amino acids. The germline V and J ends were trimmed by 4 bases and 7 bases, with 8 bases remaining between them. In DNA form, the CDR3 reads TGTGCCAGCAGTTCGCCAGGGGAGCAGTACTTC. It encodes CASSSPGEQYF.